This T cell receptor (beta chain) was obtained from a study of CD8 T cells in ankylosing spondylitis. The V and J ends lost 2 bases and 4 bases respectively, with 2 bases between them. The CDR3 is 11 amino acids. By quantitative 5'-RACE with molecular barcodes, the TCR beta libraries were made. TCRdb redid the calling of the 5' RACE reads with MiXCR, one entry per CDR3 protein. The repertoire holds 25,000 to 35,000 distinct CDR3 sequences, 11% to 15% seen once, with 30% to 40% in the top ten. The chain recombines TRBV12-3 or TRBV12-4 with TRBJ1-1, with D hard to call. The TCR sequence derives from a male donor with ankylosing spondylitis or in good health (not recorded which). Source material: blood. CDR3 sequence (DNA): TGTGCCAGCAGTTTAAGCACTGAAGCTTTCTTT. Its protein product is CASSLSTEAFF.